This T cell receptor beta chain was identified in a study of Ad26.COV2.S vaccination and SARS-CoV-2 variants. Germline loops: CDR1 SGDLS, CDR2 YYNGEE. This CDR3 comprises 14 residues. V lost 0 bases to trimming and J lost 7 bases; unmatched junction nucleotides: 0. Findings and limits, study-wide: Considerable breadth of spike-specific CD8+ and CD4+ T cell responses has reportedly been documented following vaccination.

Treatment given: about 20 received Ad26.COV2.S at low or high dose, single or two shots; five or six received placebo; per-sample allocation not given. Sampling happened 63 days after the first vaccine or placebo injection. Generated by immunoSEQ multiplex PCR, the TCRdb table keeps only in-frame clones and is missing some. The table shows about 440,000 clones, with 90% occurring only once. About this clone itself: Its matching antigen is unknown.

The chain is built from TRBV9 and TRBJ2-2, with 10 nucleotides matching TRBD2. The sequenced sample was peripheral blood, obtained in a trial of Ad26.COV2.S vaccine versus placebo. This receptor was obtained from a person between 18 and 59 years old who received the Ad26.COV2.S COVID-19 vaccine or a placebo. CDR3 amino acids: CASSVGLAGGELFF. The DNA of the CDR3 is TGTGCCAGCAGCGTAGGACTAGCGGGCGGGGAGCTGTTTTTT.